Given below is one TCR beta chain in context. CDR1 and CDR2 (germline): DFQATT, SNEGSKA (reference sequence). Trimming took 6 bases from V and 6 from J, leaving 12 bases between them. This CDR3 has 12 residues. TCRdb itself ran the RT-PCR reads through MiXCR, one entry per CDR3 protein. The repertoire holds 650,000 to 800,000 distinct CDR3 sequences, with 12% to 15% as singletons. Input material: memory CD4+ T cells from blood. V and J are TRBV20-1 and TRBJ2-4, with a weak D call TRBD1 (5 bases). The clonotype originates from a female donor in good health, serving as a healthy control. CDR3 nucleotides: TGCAGTGCGCAGACAGACGGAAACATTCAGTACTTC. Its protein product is CSAQTDGNIQYF.